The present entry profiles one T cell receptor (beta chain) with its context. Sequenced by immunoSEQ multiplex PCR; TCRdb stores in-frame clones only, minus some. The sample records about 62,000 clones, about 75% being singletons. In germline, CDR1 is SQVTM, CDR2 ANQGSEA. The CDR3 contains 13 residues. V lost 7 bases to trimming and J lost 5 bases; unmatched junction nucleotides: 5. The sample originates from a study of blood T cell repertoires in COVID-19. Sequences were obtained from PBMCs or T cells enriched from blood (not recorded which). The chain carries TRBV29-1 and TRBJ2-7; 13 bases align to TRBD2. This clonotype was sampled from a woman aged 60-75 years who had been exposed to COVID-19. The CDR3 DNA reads TGCAGCGCCCGACTAGCGGGAGGTCACGAGCAGTACTTC. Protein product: CSARLAGGHEQYF.